The 13 T cell receptor beta chains below come from one sample, sequenced in a study of cytomegalovirus exposure and HLA in healthy donors. The PCR had 60 Vbeta and 13 Jbeta primers. Some clones are missing from TCRdb's copy, which holds only in-frame ones; the method was immunoSEQ multiplex PCR. The table records tens of thousands of clones, over 75% of them present only once. Sequenced: PBMCs. The receptors were sampled from a male donor in good health and CMV-seropositive.

This clone is a singleton in its sample. This chain links TRBV30 with TRBJ2-2, with D unclear. This CDR3 has 14 residues. Trimming stripped 0 bases from V and 4 bases from J, with 9 bases between. CDR1 is GTSNPN, CDR2 SVGIG, per germline (reference sequence). CDR3 bases: TGTGCCTGGAGTGTTTACGGGTCCACCGGGGAGCTGTTTTTT. Translation: CAWSVYGSTGELFF.

In this sample, this clone turned up a few times. V is TRBV5-6 and J is TRBJ1-1; no definite D call. CDR3 size: 15 residues. Germline V gene lookup returns CDR1 SGHDT and CDR2 YYEEEE. Trimming pared 4 bases from V and 5 bases from J, leaving 18 bases between. CDR3 nucleotide sequence: TGTGCCAGCAGCCCCCCGACTCCCACCTTTACTGAAGCTTTCTTT. The encoded protein is CASSPPTPTFTEAFF.

The chain links TRBV7-9 to TRBJ2-5, with D perhaps matching TRBD2 (6 bases). The better agreement between TRBJ2-7 and the DNA end casts doubt on the J call. This CDR3 region has 14 residues. CDR1 is SEHNR and CDR2 is FQNEAQ in the germline V gene (reference sequence). This CDR3 reads CASSLAREDDEQYF. CDR3 sequence (DNA): TGTGCCAGCAGCTTAGCCAGGGAGGACGACGAGCAGTACTTC.

The chain employs TRBV5-4 and TRBJ2-1; 11 nucleotides line up with TRBD1. Germline CDR1 is SGHNT and CDR2 is YYREEE (reference sequence). Trimming at V came to 0 bases and at J to 4 bases, leaving 9 bases not matched to a gene. The length of the CDR3 is 18 residues. The CDR3 reads CASSLGGVGDRGYNEQFF. The CDR3 bases are TGTGCCAGCAGCTTGGGGGGCGTGGGGGACAGGGGGTACAATGAGCAGTTCTTC.

A single count supports this clone. The chain couples TRBV6-5 to TRBJ1-1, with a possible D match to TRBD1 (5 bases). V was shortened by 3 bases and J by 5 bases, with 13 bases between the two germline ends. This CDR3 region has 14 residues. The V gene's germline CDR1 is MNHEY and CDR2 SVGAGI. The CDR3 region is CASSYAGITTEAFF. The CDR3 coding sequence is TGTGCCAGCAGTTATGCAGGGATAACGACTGAAGCTTTCTTT.

This clone was found once. The chain recombines TRBV21-1 with TRBJ2-1; the table's D call, TRBD1, was not checked against the DNA. TRBV21-1 is tagged as a pseudogene. The CDR3 spans 16 residues. The CDR3 loop is CASSKGCRQGLNEQFF. DNA for the CDR3: TGTGCCAGCAGCAAAGGTTGCCGGCAGGGGTTAAATGAGCAGTTCTTC.

In its sample, this clone was seen once. The chain joins TRBV6-5 to TRBJ1-2, with TRBD1 identical over 7 bases. CDR1 is MNHEY, CDR2 SVGAGI, per germline. This CDR3 has 14 amino acids. With V trimmed by 6 bases and J by 5 bases, 9 bases remained unmatched. The CDR3 spells CASRKDRSGYGYTF. The CDR3 DNA follows: TGTGCCAGCAGGAAGGACAGGTCGGGGTATGGCTACACCTTC.

This clone was picked up one time. V and J are TRBV19 and TRBJ2-1, with D tentatively TRBD2 (7 bases). The ends were cut back, 6 bases at V and 0 bases at J, with 15 bases in the middle. CDR1 and CDR2 from the germline V gene are LNHDA and SQIVND (reference sequence). The CDR3 runs to 16 residues. The CDR3 spells CASSLGGPSSYNEQFF. Written as DNA, the CDR3 is TGTGCCAGTAGCCTCGGGGGGCCAAGCTCCTACAATGAGCAGTTCTTC.

On this clone: Other DNA sequences in the sample encode the same CDR3. V is TRBV27 and J is TRBJ1-5; 9 bases line up with TRBD1. In germline, CDR1 is MNHEY, CDR2 SMNVEV (reference sequence). CDR3 length equals 14 residues. V lost 4 bases, J lost 8 bases, and 6 bases stayed unmatched. This chain's CDR3 is CASSSRDRVKPQHF. In DNA, the CDR3 is TGTGCCAGCAGTTCCCGGGACAGGGTCAAGCCCCAGCATTTT.

The gene calls are TRBV19 and TRBJ1-6; 7 bases are shared with TRBD1. Germline CDR1 and CDR2: LNHDA and SQIVND (reference sequence). The CDR3 totals 14 residues. Trimming cost V 6 bases and J 9 bases; bases outside gene matches: 8. The CDR3 is CASRPEGASSPLHF. The CDR3 coding sequence is TGTGCCAGTAGACCCGAGGGGGCAAGTTCACCCCTCCACTTT.

The chain uses TRBV6-1 and TRBJ2-7; unclear D gene. This CDR3 is built from 14 residues. The V gene lost 3 bases and the J gene lost 2 bases, with 11 bases spanning the gap. Per germline, CDR1 MNHNS and CDR2 SASEGT. CDR3 residues: CASSEGSLTYEQYF. The CDR3 DNA follows: TGTGCCAGCAGTGAGGGCAGCCTAACCTACGAGCAGTACTTC.

V is TRBV6-1 and J is TRBJ1-1; the D is unclear. Germline V gene data show CDR1 as MNHNS and CDR2 as SASEGT. Deletions cut 4 bases from V and 3 bases from J, with 9 bases between. This CDR3 comprises 13 residues. This CDR3 reads CASSGTRDTEAFF. CDR3 bases: TGTGCCAGCAGTGGGACGAGGGACACTGAAGCTTTCTTT.

The chain recombines TRBV14 with TRBJ2-7; TRBD2 agrees at 14 bases. Germline V gene data show CDR1 as SGHDN and CDR2 as FVKESK. CDR3 length: 17 amino acids. V shed 3 bases and J 3 bases; nucleotides not matched to a gene: 7. In nucleotides, the CDR3 is TGTGCCAGCAGCCATCCCGGGACTAGCGGGAGAGTCTACGAGCAGTACTTC. Translated: CASSHPGTSGRVYEQYF.